Listed below are T cell receptor beta chains from one sample, sequenced in a study of T cell responses to AZD1222 COVID-19 vaccine. Sequencing used immunoSEQ multiplex PCR; TCRdb keeps in-frame clones, though not all of them. The table shows 45,000 to 55,000 clones, with around four fifths occurring only once. Specimen: peripheral blood, collected on day 0 of AZD1222 vaccination. The origin of the receptors is an adult in good health. Both conserved end residues are part of each CDR3. D genes are given only for firm matches. Only part of the rows carry a size: once, few, many, or a class if the clone is expanded.

j_gene,abundance,d_gene,v_gene,CDR3nt,CDR3aa
TRBJ2-1,-,-,TRBV19,TGTGCCACCAGACTCCGCAGGGAAACCTACAATGAGCAGTTCTTC,CATRLRRETYNEQFF
TRBJ1-5,-,-,TRBV28,TGTGCCAGCAGTCCAATCCTCGACAGCTATGGCGCTAGCAATCAGCCCCAGCATTTT,CASSPILDSYGASNQPQHF
TRBJ1-1,-,-,TRBV12-5,TGTGCTAGTGGTCTTAGGCGGGGGACTTTTACTGAAGCTTTCTTT,CASGLRRGTFTEAFF
TRBJ1-4,-,TRBD1,TRBV6-5,TGTGCCAGCAGTATACAGGGGTATAATGAAAAACTGTTTTTT,CASSIQGYNEKLFF
TRBJ1-1,once,TRBD1,TRBV4-1,TGCGCCAGCAGCCCATCGACGCGACAGGGGAGAAAAACTGAAGCTTTCTTT,CASSPSTRQGRKTEAFF
TRBJ2-3,-,TRBD2,TRBV28,TGTGCCAGCACCTTTTGGGCGGGAGCGGGAGGCACAGATACGCAGTATTTT,CASTFWAGAGGTDTQYF
TRBJ1-2,-,-,TRBV25-1,TGTGCCAGCAGTGTACCCGGGCGCGTCCATGGCTACACCTTC,CASSVPGRVHGYTF
TRBJ1-5,-,-,TRBV20-1,TGCAGTGCTAGTAATTTGGCAGGGGCCAATCAGCCCCAGCATTTT,CSASNLAGANQPQHF
TRBJ1-1,-,-,TRBV18,TGTGCCAGCTCACCCCCTGGGGGGGGTCCGAACACTGAAGCTTTCTTT,CASSPPGGGPNTEAFF
TRBJ1-5,-,TRBD1,TRBV5-7,TGTGCCAGCAGCTTGAAGGGACAGGGGGACAATCAGCCCCAGCATTTT,CASSLKGQGDNQPQHF
TRBJ1-5,-,-,TRBV6-5,TGTGCCAGCACAAGACAGTACAATCAGCCCCAGCATTTT,CASTRQYNQPQHF
TRBJ2-5,-,TRBD1,TRBV29-1,TGCAGCACCGTCCGGGACAGGGGGCTAGAGACCCAGTACTTC,CSTVRDRGLETQYF
TRBJ2-7,-,TRBD2,TRBV11-2,TGTGCCAGCAGCTTAGTTAAGACTAGCGCCTCGAGCTCCTACGAGCAGTACTTC,CASSLVKTSASSSYEQYF
TRBJ1-2,-,TRBD1,TRBV29-1,TGCAGCGTCGGACAGGCGGAACGCGGCTACACCTTC,CSVGQAERGYTF
TRBJ2-1,-,-,TRBV30,TGTGCCTGGGACGGTTACAATGAGCAGTTCTTC,CAWDGYNEQFF
TRBJ1-2,-,TRBD1,TRBV14,TGTGCCAGCACTCAGGGACAGTATAGTGGCTACACCTTC,CASTQGQYSGYTF
TRBJ2-1,-,-,TRBV9,TGTGCCAGCAGCCCCCGGAGGGACTCCCCCTCGTCCTACAATGAGCAGTTCTTC,CASSPRRDSPSSYNEQFF
TRBJ2-3,few,TRBD1,TRBV27,TGTGCCAGCAGAAGACAGGGTGGGGATACGCAGTATTTT,CASRRQGGDTQYF
TRBJ1-2,-,TRBD1,TRBV7-2,TGTGCCAGCAGCTCCGGGAGTGGGGGACAGAACTCCCTGAGGGGCTACACCTTC,CASSSGSGGQNSLRGYTF
TRBJ2-7,-,TRBD2,TRBV14,TGTGCCAGCAGCCCTCTACACCCCGGACTAGCGGGGGGGCGTTACGAGCAGTACTTC,CASSPLHPGLAGGRYEQYF
TRBJ1-6,-,-,TRBV4-3,TGCGCCAGCAGCCAAGATAGGGCAGGGTTCTCCAGCTCCTATAATTCACCCCTCCACTTT,CASSQDRAGFSSSYNSPLHF
TRBJ2-3,once,TRBD2,TRBV10-1,TGCGCCAGCAGCTCGGGACTAGATTTGGATACGCAGTATTTT,CASSSGLDLDTQYF
TRBJ1-6,few,-,TRBV27,TGTGCCAGCAGTTTAGCCAGGAGGAATTCACCCCTCCACTTT,CASSLARRNSPLHF
TRBJ2-2,-,TRBD1,TRBV19,TGTGCCAGTACCCCCCGGACAGGGGGGGACACCGGGGAGCTGTTTTTT,CASTPRTGGDTGELFF
TRBJ2-5,-,-,TRBV6-5,TGTGCCAGCAGCCAGTACGTGGGGGAGACCCAGTACTTC,CASSQYVGETQYF
TRBJ1-5,-,-,TRBV9,TGTGCCAGCAGCGTAGGGCAGGGACTCAATCAGCCCCAGCATTTT,CASSVGQGLNQPQHF